The text below deals with one T cell receptor beta chain. Its antigen remains unidentified. These data belong to a study of cytomegalovirus exposure and HLA in healthy donors. Study-wide background: Of all 400 or so donors who were genotyped, roughly 81% belonged to the Caucasian-associated ancestry cluster.

Regarding the study as a whole: Most TCR sequences were uncommon, yet certain public TCRs appeared in many donors. Indistinguishable V segments, including TRBV6-2 and TRBV6-3, were excluded. For cytomegalovirus status, the classifier reportedly gave diagnoses with high specificity and sensitivity.

With 60 Vbeta and 13 Jbeta primers, the PCR was carried out. Data came from immunoSEQ multiplex PCR; TCRdb stores just in-frame clones and leaves some out. This table holds more than 85,000 clones, 76% found once. The junction had 6 bases not matched to a gene; V was cut back by 5 bases and J by 2 bases. This CDR3 has 15 residues. Germline V lookup: CDR1 SGHTA, CDR2 FQGNSA. The sequence was obtained from a man in his forties or fifties in good health and CMV-seropositive. The chain carries TRBV7-2 and TRBJ2-3; 8 bases fit TRBD2. Sequencing was performed on PBMCs. The DNA for the CDR3 is TGTGCCAGCAGCCAAGGACTAGCCATCACAGATACGCAGTATTTT. This translates into CASSQGLAITDTQYF.